Sequencing of this T cell receptor beta chain was carried out in a study of T cells in Graves' hyperthyroidism and ophthalmopathy. The table lists this clonotype with many counts. It was RNA transcripts that yielded the amplified TCR beta CDR3 regions. A first-round RT-PCR of the TCR CDR3 used the HTBI primer set. TCRdb re-called the multiplex PCR reads through MiXCR, storing one row per CDR3 protein. The sample has nearly 600,000 distinct CDR3 sequences, more than 13% seen once. Each person with ophthalmopathy scored at least 3 on the Clinical Activity Score, reached NOSPECS grade 4 or higher, and had been ill under 3 months. Criteria for exclusion of patients were uncontrolled infection, other autoimmune disease, pregnancy or lactation. Diagnosing involved the use of clinical symptoms, serum thyroxine and TRAb, thyroid ultrasound and orbital computed tomography. Sequenced sample: blood. The TCR originated in a woman under 30 with Graves' ophthalmopathy.

This chain's CDR3 is CASSSTGLAGIGELFF. Written as DNA, the CDR3 is TGTGCCAGCAGCTCGACGGGACTAGCGGGAATCGGGGAGCTGTTTTTT. V and J are TRBV7-9 and TRBJ2-2, with TRBD2 matching over 13 bases. Germline values: CDR1 SEHNR, CDR2 FQNEAQ (reference sequence). The CDR3 has 16 amino acids. V was clipped by 4 bases and J by 7 bases; unmatched bases: 6. Using reference TRBV7-9 and TRBJ2-2 for the parts outside the CDR3, the full variable domain is DTGVSQNPRHKITKRGQNVTFRCDPISEHNRLYWYRQTLGQGPEFLTYFQNEAQLEKSRLLSDRFSAERPKGSFSTLEIQRTEQGDSAMYLCASSSTGLAGIGELFFGEGSRLTVL.